The text below deals with one T cell receptor (beta chain). The data derive from a study of blood T cell repertoires in COVID-19. Germline assignment: CDR1 ENHRY and CDR2 SYGVKD. This CDR3 has 9 amino acids. Trimming left V 10 bases short and J 12 bases short, with 10 bases between. Clinical histories supplied by participants themselves formed the basis of cohort assignment. Authors' data handling: Reference gene primer amplification in the assay estimated nucleated cell counts. Repertoires were generated with immunoSEQ multiplex PCR, while TCRdb's copy carries only in-frame clones and drops some. V and J calls and clone size come straight from that table; D and trimming were deduced from the DNA. The sample yields 220,000 or so clones, approximately 80% seen once.

This TCR was sampled from a woman aged 55 to 70 who had recovered from COVID-19. Sequencing was carried out using PBMCs or T cells enriched from blood (not recorded which). The chain combines TRBV10-3 with TRBJ2-1, with D unclear. CDR3 sequence reads: CATKTRQFF. The DNA for the CDR3 is TGTGCCACAAAGACAAGGCAGTTCTTC.